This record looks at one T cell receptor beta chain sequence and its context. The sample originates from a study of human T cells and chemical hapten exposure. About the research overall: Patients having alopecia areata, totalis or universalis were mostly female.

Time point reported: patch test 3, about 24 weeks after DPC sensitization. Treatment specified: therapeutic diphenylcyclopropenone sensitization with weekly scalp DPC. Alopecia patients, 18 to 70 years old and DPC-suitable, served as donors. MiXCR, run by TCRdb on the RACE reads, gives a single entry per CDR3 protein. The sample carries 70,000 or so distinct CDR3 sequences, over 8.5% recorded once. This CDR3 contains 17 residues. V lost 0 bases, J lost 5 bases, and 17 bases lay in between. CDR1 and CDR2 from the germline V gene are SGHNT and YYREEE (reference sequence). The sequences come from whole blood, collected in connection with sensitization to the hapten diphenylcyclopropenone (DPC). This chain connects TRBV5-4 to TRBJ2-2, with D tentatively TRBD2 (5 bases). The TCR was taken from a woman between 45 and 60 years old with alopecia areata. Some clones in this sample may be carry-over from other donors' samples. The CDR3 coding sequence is TGTGCCAGCAGCTTGGCGGGGTCGAAGCGACGGACCGGGGAGCTGTTTTTT. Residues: CASSLAGSKRRTGELFF.